These 18 T cell receptor beta chains share one sample of origin, sequenced in a study of immune heterogeneity within non-small cell lung tumors. At 550 to 600 ng per sample, bulk tumor genomic DNA provided the template. Biopsy collection occurred during surgery, with several far-apart biopsies per primary tumor. Curative surgical treatment was performed in patients who had newly diagnosed, untreated non-small cell lung cancer. Multiplex PCR was performed with 32 V and 13 J primers, and it amplified TCR beta CDR3. A single record per CDR3 protein comes from TCRdb applying MiXCR to the multiplex PCR reads. The table has more than 3,500 distinct CDR3 sequences, approximately 25% seen once. The sample taken for sequencing was lung tumor tissue. All receptors derive from a man aged 60-69 years with non-small cell lung cancer.

Notes on this clonotype: Since a much larger clone is just one base distant, this may be a read error. The genes are TRBV24-1 and TRBJ2-7, with 9 bases lining up with TRBD1. The germline V gene has CDR1 KGHDR and CDR2 SFDVKD. There are 13 residues in the CDR3. CDR3 sequence (DNA): TGTTCCACCAGCCCGGGACAGGGCTACGAGCAGTACTTC. It translates to CSTSPGQGYEQYF.

Of note for this clonotype: A much larger clone differs by one base, so this may be a read error. The rearrangement uses TRBV27 and TRBJ2-4, with D possibly matching TRBD2 (5 bases). CDR1 is MNHEY, CDR2 SMNVEV, per germline (reference sequence). Trimming left V 2 bases short and J 1 base short, with 12 bases between. The CDR3 extends over 16 amino acids. DNA for the CDR3: TGTGCCAGCAGTTTAGGAGAGGGAGTGGCCAAAAACATTCAGTACTTC. This gives the protein CASSLGEGVAKNIQYF.

The V and J genes are TRBV10-3 and TRBJ2-7; TRBD1 aligns across 8 bases. In germline, CDR1 is ENHRY, CDR2 SYGVKD. This CDR3 comprises 14 residues. V gave up 6 bases and J gave up 1 base; unmatched junction bases: 5. DNA of the CDR3: TGTGCCATCAGGAAGGACAGGGAGTCCTACGAGCAGTACTTC. Amino acids: CAIRKDRESYEQYF.

The genes are TRBV7-8 and TRBJ2-1; perhaps TRBD2 as D (6 bases). Germline values: CDR1 SGHVS, CDR2 FQNEAQ. The CDR3 has 17 amino acids. Trimming took off 2 bases at V and 0 bases at J, with 14 bases between the two ends. Here the CDR3 DNA reads TGTGCCAGCAGCTTATTTTCCCAGGAGGGCTCCTACAATGAGCAGTTCTTC. Amino acid sequence: CASSLFSQEGSYNEQFF.

This clonotype was counted a few times. The V and J genes are TRBV6-2 or TRBV6-3 and TRBJ2-1, with 7 bases fitting TRBD2. This CDR3 spans 15 amino acids. Looked up from germline, CDR1 is MNHEY and CDR2 is SVGEGT. The ends lost 2 bases at V and 5 bases at J; junction bases unmatched: 6. CDR3 nucleotide sequence: TGTGCCAGCAGTTACCGGCGGGAGCCACACAATGAGCAGTTCTTC. It codes for CASSYRREPHNEQFF.

By frequency in the sample, this clonotype is medium-sized (0.01 to 0.1%). The CDR3 protein is CASSETGGPGEQYF. The CDR3 nucleotides read TGTGCCAGCAGCGAGACAGGGGGCCCAGGCGAGCAGTACTTC. The V and J genes are TRBV9 and TRBJ2-7; 10 bases are a match to TRBD1. The J segment lost 6 bases and the V segment lost 3 bases, leaving 6 bases of the junction unmatched. Germline V gives CDR1 SGDLS, CDR2 YYNGEE. The CDR3 sequence is 14 residues long.

In its sample, this clonotype was seen a few times. The chain combines TRBV9 with TRBJ2-2; 7 bases line up with TRBD1. V trimming: 0 bases; J trimming: 2 bases; junction bases outside the gene matches: 4. Germline assignment: CDR1 SGDLS and CDR2 YYNGEE. This CDR3 is 16 amino acids long. The CDR3 DNA is TGTGCCAGCAGCGTAGGGGACAGAAGAAACACCGGGGAGCTGTTTTTT. Residues: CASSVGDRRNTGELFF.

The chain employs TRBV5-4 and TRBJ2-7; TRBD2 aligns across 15 bases. The trim removed 1 base at V and 7 bases at J, leaving 6 bases unmatched. The CDR3 has 16 residues. Per germline, CDR1 SGHNT and CDR2 YYREEE (reference sequence). CDR3 amino acids: CASSLPGTSGRQEQYF. Written as DNA, the CDR3 is TGTGCCAGCAGCTTGCCCGGGACTAGCGGGAGGCAAGAGCAGTACTTC.

The gene calls are TRBV9 and TRBJ1-2; D might be TRBD1 (6 bases). This CDR3 contains 16 residues. The germline CDR1 and CDR2 sequences are SGDLS and YYNGEE. Deletions cut 4 bases from V and 4 bases from J, with 20 bases between. CDR3 bases: TGTGCCAGCAGCCCCGTAGGGGGGATGGGTTTCTATGGCTACACCTTC. This sequence encodes CASSPVGGMGFYGYTF.

This chain joins TRBV2 and TRBJ2-7; TRBD1 matches at 9 bases. The junction had 8 bases not matched to a gene; V was cut back by 4 bases and J by 7 bases. The CDR3 contains 14 residues. The germline CDR1 and CDR2 sequences are SNHLY and FYNNEI. CDR3 amino acids: CASSGNRGPREQYF. DNA for the CDR3: TGTGCCAGCAGTGGAAACAGGGGGCCAAGAGAGCAGTACTTC.

The V call is TRBV9, the J call TRBJ1-6; D call uncertain. Trimming took 1 base from V and 5 from J, leaving 10 bases between them. Germline-derived CDR1 and CDR2 are SGDLS and YYNGEE. The CDR3 covers 15 residues. The CDR3, as DNA: TGTGCCAGCAGCGTAAAGTCCTCGCATAATTCACCCCTCCACTTT. Translated, it gives CASSVKSSHNSPLHF.

This rearrangement joins TRBV11-1 to TRBJ2-1; TRBD2 agrees at 13 bases. The germline gives CDR1 SGHAT, CDR2 FQDESV (reference sequence). There are 18 residues in the CDR3. The junction had 11 bases not matched to a gene; V was cut back by 5 bases and J by 4 bases. Here the CDR3 DNA reads TGTGCCAGCAGCCTGACGGGACTAGCGGGATATGGTTACAATGAGCAGTTCTTC. Translation: CASSLTGLAGYGYNEQFF.

This clonotype turned up a few times. V usage is TRBV6-2 or TRBV6-3 and J usage is TRBJ2-4; D assignment may be TRBD1 or TRBD2 (6 bases each). Germline CDR1 MNHEY, CDR2 SVGEGT. Trimming took off 8 bases at V and 1 base at J, with 15 bases between the two ends. The CDR3 contains 15 residues. The CDR3 coding sequence is TGTGCCAGCTTAGGAACAGGGAGGGCCAAAAACATTCAGTACTTC. Translated: CASLGTGRAKNIQYF.

This clonotype is labeled as medium-sized (0.01 to 0.1%). This CDR3 is CASSLVGQGNTIYF. CDR3 sequence (DNA): TGCGCCAGCAGCTTGGTCGGACAGGGAAACACCATATATTTT. The chain recombines TRBV5-1 with TRBJ1-3, with a weak D call TRBD1 (6 bases). V gave up 0 bases and J gave up 4 bases, with 8 bases separating them. Germline V gives CDR1 SGHRS, CDR2 YFSETQ. This CDR3 contains 14 residues.

This clonotype came up a few times. V is TRBV5-1 and J is TRBJ2-3, with 7 bases that match TRBD1. J was trimmed by 5 bases and V by 4 bases; bases with no gene match: 7. The CDR3 has 14 residues. The germline V gene encodes CDR1 SGHRS and CDR2 YFSETQ. In nucleotides, the CDR3 is TGCGCCAGCAGCCGTGGACAGGTAATAGATACGCAGTATTTT. It encodes CASSRGQVIDTQYF.

By share of the sample, this clonotype is large. CDR3 sequence (DNA): TGTGCCAGCAGTTTAGTAGTAGCGGGGGACTACGAGCAGTACTTC. Encoded protein: CASSLVVAGDYEQYF. The chain links TRBV28 to TRBJ2-7; TRBD2 agrees at 9 bases. CDR3 length: 15 amino acids. Germline assignment: CDR1 MDHEN and CDR2 SYDVKM. V was clipped by 2 bases and J by 3 bases; unmatched bases: 5.

This clonotype was seen a few times. At one end the junction does not follow the germline gene, possibly because of a read error. This sequence joins TRBV5-6 and TRBJ1-2, with D possibly being TRBD1 (5 bases). Germline V gene lookup returns CDR1 SGHDT and CDR2 YYEEEE. The CDR3 loop spans 12 amino acids. CDR3 nucleotides: TGTGCCAGAAGCTTGGGGCAGGAGGGCTACACCTTC. Translation: CARSLGQEGYTF.

The chain employs TRBV20-1 and TRBJ2-3, with no clear D. V was clipped by 8 bases and J by 0 bases, with 18 bases between them. This CDR3 region has 15 residues. Germline CDR1 is DFQATT and CDR2 is SNEGSKA (reference sequence). The chain's CDR3 is CSNLDLGRSTDTQYF. For the CDR3, the DNA is TGCAGTAATTTAGATTTGGGCAGAAGCACAGATACGCAGTATTTT.